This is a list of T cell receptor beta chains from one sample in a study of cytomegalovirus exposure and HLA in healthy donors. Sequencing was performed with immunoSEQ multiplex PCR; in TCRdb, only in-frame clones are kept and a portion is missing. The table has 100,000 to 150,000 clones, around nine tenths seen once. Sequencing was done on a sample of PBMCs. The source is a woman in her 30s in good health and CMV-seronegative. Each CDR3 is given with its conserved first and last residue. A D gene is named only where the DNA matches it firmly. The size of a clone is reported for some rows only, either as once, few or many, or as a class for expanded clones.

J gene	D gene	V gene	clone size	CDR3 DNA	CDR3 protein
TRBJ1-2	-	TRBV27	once	TGTGCCAGCAGCTCCGGGACACGAGTTAACTATGGCTACACCTTC	CASSSGTRVNYGYTF
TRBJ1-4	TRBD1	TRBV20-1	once	TGCAGTGCTAGAGAGGACAGGGATCTGTTTTTT	CSAREDRDLFF
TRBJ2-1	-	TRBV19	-	TGTGCCAGTAGTCTTGGAGTTTTAGCGACTAGGGATGAGCAGTTCTTC	CASSLGVLATRDEQFF
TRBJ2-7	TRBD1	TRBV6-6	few	TGTGCCAGCAGTTACTCGACGACAGGGTTCGAGCAGTACTTC	CASSYSTTGFEQYF
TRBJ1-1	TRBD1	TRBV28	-	TGTGCCAGCAGTTTATGGGCTACAGGGGGAACTGAAGCTTTCTTT	CASSLWATGGTEAFF
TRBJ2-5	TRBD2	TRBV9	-	TGTGCCAGCAGCGTTAGCGGGGGGGCCGACGAGACCCAGTACTTC	CASSVSGGADETQYF
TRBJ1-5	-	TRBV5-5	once	TGTGCCAGCAGCCTATTTCCACAGGGATACTATAGCAATCAGCCCCAGCATTTT	CASSLFPQGYYSNQPQHF
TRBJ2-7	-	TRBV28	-	TGTGCCAGCAGTTCCCTCGAGGGAAAGGGATACGACGAGCAGTACTTC	CASSSLEGKGYDEQYF
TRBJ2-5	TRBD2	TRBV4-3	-	TGCGCCAGCAGCCAAGATTCTCAGGCTAGCGGGCAAGAGACCCAGTACTTC	CASSQDSQASGQETQYF
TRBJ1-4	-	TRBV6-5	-	TGTGCCAGCAGTGAAACAGCCGAAAATGAAAAACTGTTTTTT	CASSETAENEKLFF
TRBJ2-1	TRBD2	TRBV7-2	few	TGTGCCAGCAGCTTACTCGGGACTACCTACAATGAGCAGTTCTTC	CASSLLGTTYNEQFF
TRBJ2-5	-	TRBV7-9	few	TGTGCCAGCAGTGAAGTGGCGGCGCCCCAAGAGACCCAGTACTTC	CASSEVAAPQETQYF
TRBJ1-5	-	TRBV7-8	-	TGTGCCAGCAGCAAACGAAGGCCGGGAGATCAGCCCCAGCATTTT	CASSKRRPGDQPQHF
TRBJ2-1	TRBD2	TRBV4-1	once	TGCGCCAGCAGCCAAGATCTCGGGAGGGCCCGGGGCCAGTTCTTC	CASSQDLGRARGQFF
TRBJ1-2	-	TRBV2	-	TGTGCCAGCAGAACCTTGGGGGGTTTCGGCGGCTACACCTTC	CASRTLGGFGGYTF
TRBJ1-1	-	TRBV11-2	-	TGTGCCAGCAGCTTAAACCAGGGGAACACTGAAGCTTTCTTT	CASSLNQGNTEAFF
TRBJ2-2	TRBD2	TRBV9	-	TGTGCCAGCAGCGCCCTAGGGCGGGAGGAGGACACCGGGGAGCTGTTTTTT	CASSALGREEDTGELFF
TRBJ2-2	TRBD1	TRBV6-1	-	TGTGCCAGCCGCCGGGACAGGGGGCGCCCCGGGGAGCTGTTTTTT	CASRRDRGRPGELFF
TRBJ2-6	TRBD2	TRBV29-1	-	TGCAGCGTTGAAGATCGGGGGGCTGGGGCCAACGTCCTGACTTTC	CSVEDRGAGANVLTF
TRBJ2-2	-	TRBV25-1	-	TGTGCCAGCAGTGATTTGCGAAGTAGTAACACCGGGGAGCTGTTTTTT	CASSDLRSSNTGELFF
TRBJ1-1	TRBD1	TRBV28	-	TGTGCCAGCAGTTTATGGGACAGGGAACGAGCTTTCTTT	CASSLWDRERAFF
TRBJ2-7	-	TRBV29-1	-	TGCAGCGTGGCCCCGGACAGTTACTACGAGCAGTACTTC	CSVAPDSYYEQYF
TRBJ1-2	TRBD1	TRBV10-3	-	TGTGCCATCAGATCAACCGGGACAGGGACTAACTATGGCTACACCTTC	CAIRSTGTGTNYGYTF
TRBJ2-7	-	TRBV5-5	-	TGTGCCAGCAGCTTGGGCAGGGAGCAGTACTTC	CASSLGREQYF
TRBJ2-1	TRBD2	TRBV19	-	TGTGCCAGTAGTAGAGGACTAGCGGGAGGTATGAGCTACAATGAGCAGTTCTTC	CASSRGLAGGMSYNEQFF
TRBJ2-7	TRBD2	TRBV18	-	TGTGCCAGCTCACCATTCGTTACTAGCGGAGCCTACGAGCAGTACTTC	CASSPFVTSGAYEQYF
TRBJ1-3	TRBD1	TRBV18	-	TGTGCCAGCTCACCACTCCAGACAGGGTCGGGAAACACCATATATTTT	CASSPLQTGSGNTIYF
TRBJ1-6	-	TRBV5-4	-	TGTGCCAGCAGCTTGTTGGGGACTGGAGATTCACCCCTCCACTTT	CASSLLGTGDSPLHF
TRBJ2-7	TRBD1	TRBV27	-	TGTGCCAGCAGTCTCGCCGGGACAGACTTCTACGAGCAGTACTTC	CASSLAGTDFYEQYF
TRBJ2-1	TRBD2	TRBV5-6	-	TGTGCCAGCATCTCGCGGGGGGGCGGGGTCGATGAGCAGTTCTTC	CASISRGGGVDEQFF
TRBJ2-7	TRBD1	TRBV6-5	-	TGTGCCAGCAAACTCGGACAGGGGGTAATCTACGAGCAGTACTTC	CASKLGQGVIYEQYF
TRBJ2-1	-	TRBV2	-	TGTGCCAGCAAACGCCAGGACAATGAGCAGTTCTTC	CASKRQDNEQFF
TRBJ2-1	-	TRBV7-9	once	TGTGCCAGCCCTATAAGAGACTACAATGAGCAGTTCTTC	CASPIRDYNEQFF
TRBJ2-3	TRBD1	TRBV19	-	TGTGCCACCCTTGGGACAGCCGAGTCCTCAGATACGCAGTATTTT	CATLGTAESSDTQYF